A selection of T cell receptor beta chains follows, all from one sample in a study of T cell responses to AZD1222 COVID-19 vaccine. TCRdb's table, derived via immunoSEQ multiplex PCR, lists solely in-frame clones and lacks some. The repertoire holds roughly 81,000 clones, about 86% seen once, with 6% to 9% in the top ten. This specimen was peripheral blood, taken on day 0 of AZD1222 vaccination. These TCRs come from an adult in good health. Both conserved end residues are part of each CDR3. Each record gives: V gene, J gene, D gene, clone size, CDR3 DNA, CDR3 protein. The D gene is left open where the match is weak. Size is omitted from some rows. Given values are once, few, many or a class for expanded clones.

TRBV19	TRBJ2-2	NA	NA	TGTGCCAGTAGTATAAGACTAGTAGTCACCGGGGAGCTGTTTTTT	CASSIRLVVTGELFF
TRBV28	TRBJ1-2	NA	once	TGTGCCAGCAGTTGGGGGAACTATGGCTACACCTTC	CASSWGNYGYTF
TRBV12-3/TRBV12-4	TRBJ1-1	TRBD1	NA	TGTGCCAGCAGCAGGACAGGGGCCACTGAAGCTTTCTTT	CASSRTGATEAFF
TRBV7-8	TRBJ2-3	TRBD1	NA	TGTGCCAGCAGCCCGGGACAGGGTATCTCAGATACGCAGTATTTT	CASSPGQGISDTQYF
TRBV18	TRBJ1-2	TRBD1	NA	TGTGCCAGCTCTCAAGGACAGGGGGCTTATGGCTACACCTTC	CASSQGQGAYGYTF
TRBV10-3	TRBJ2-1	TRBD2	NA	TGTGCCATCGGAATTGCGGGAGAACTTGAGCAGTTCTTC	CAIGIAGELEQFF
TRBV11-2	TRBJ2-1	TRBD2	NA	TGTGCCAGCAGCTCCGGACTAGCGGGAGCTTTCAATGAGCAGTTCTTC	CASSSGLAGAFNEQFF
TRBV7-8	TRBJ1-3	TRBD1	once	TGTGCCAGCAGCTTTGACAGGGTCTCTGGAAACACCATATATTTT	CASSFDRVSGNTIYF
TRBV7-2	TRBJ2-1	TRBD2	NA	TGTGCCAGCAGCCGGACTAGCGGGAGAGACTACAATGAGCAGTTCTTC	CASSRTSGRDYNEQFF
TRBV7-3	TRBJ2-3	TRBD1	NA	TGTGCCAGCAGCCATGGACAGGGGGAGGCAGATACGCAGTATTTT	CASSHGQGEADTQYF
TRBV5-4	TRBJ2-3	TRBD2	NA	TGTGCCAGCAGCAACAGACTAGCGGGAGGAACAGATACGCAGTATTTT	CASSNRLAGGTDTQYF
TRBV5-6	TRBJ2-1	TRBD2	once	TGTGCCAGCAGCTTGGTCCCGGGACTAGTGTTGTCCAATGAGCAGTTCTTC	CASSLVPGLVLSNEQFF
TRBV29-1	TRBJ2-7	NA	NA	TGCAGCGTTGAATGCGGGGTGGCCCCCTACGAGCAGTACTTC	CSVECGVAPYEQYF
TRBV11-2	TRBJ2-7	NA	NA	TGTGCCAGCAGCTACGAGGGCCGGGGGTTGGACGAGCAGTACTTC	CASSYEGRGLDEQYF
TRBV11-3	TRBJ2-7	NA	NA	TGTGCCAGCAGCTTATATCAGGGAGATGTCTACGAGCAGTACTTC	CASSLYQGDVYEQYF
TRBV5-5	TRBJ2-6	NA	NA	TGTGCCAGCAGCCAAGGGGGGGCCTCTGGGGCCAACGTCCTGACTTTC	CASSQGGASGANVLTF
TRBV5-1	TRBJ2-6	NA	NA	TGCGCCAGCAGCTTGGGTTCGAGGCAATCATCTGGGGCCAACGTCCTGACTTTC	CASSLGSRQSSGANVLTF
TRBV7-2	TRBJ2-7	NA	NA	TGTGCCAGCAGTCTAGGGGTTGTGTGGTACGAGCAGTACTTC	CASSLGVVWYEQYF
TRBV7-2	TRBJ1-2	NA	once	TGTGCCAGCAGCCCAGGCGGGTTTGGTTTTGGCTACACCTTC	CASSPGGFGFGYTF
TRBV24-1	TRBJ2-1	TRBD1	NA	TGTGCCACCAGTGATTTGAGGGACAGTTACAATGAGCAGTTCTTC	CATSDLRDSYNEQFF